These 25 T cell receptor beta chains originate from one sample sequenced in a study of HIV-infected patients and healthy controls. Antiretroviral therapy had run roughly three months, about 14 weeks, before follow-up blood collection. All unsorted peripheral T cells were captured because whole blood was used without fractionation. Reverse transcription used about 500 ng RNA and constant-region primers for alpha and beta. Using multiplexing indices, alpha and beta chain libraries were generated apart by chain-specific third strand synthesis. A single record per CDR3 protein comes from TCRdb applying MiXCR to the 5' RACE reads. Among some 7,700 distinct CDR3 sequences, 5.5% to 8.5% were seen once, and the ten largest hold 20%. This specimen was blood, taken during antiretroviral therapy. These receptors were taken from an adult with HIV infection.

This clonotype is labeled medium-sized (0.01 to 0.1%). In a library made to pick up alpha chains, this beta chain is a stray read with a size that means little. The chain recombines TRBV11-2 with TRBJ2-1, with a possible D match to TRBD1 (6 bases). The germline gives CDR1 SGHAT, CDR2 FQNNGV. Between the trimmed V and J ends, which lost 3 bases and 8 bases, there was a span of 23 bases. The CDR3 is 17 residues long. The CDR3 sequence is CASSFDPRGWLTDEQFF. Here the CDR3 DNA reads TGTGCCAGCAGCTTTGACCCCAGGGGCTGGTTGACCGATGAGCAGTTCTTC.

This clonotype has at least ten counts. This beta chain came through as a stray read in a library set up for alpha chains, and its size says little. CDR3 sequence: CASSFSIPTSGMADTQYF. CDR3 sequence (DNA): TGTGCCAGCAGCTTCTCCATACCCACTAGCGGGATGGCAGATACGCAGTATTTT. The V and J genes are TRBV7-9 and TRBJ2-3; 10 bases are shared with TRBD2. This CDR3 region has 18 residues. V was clipped by 3 bases and J by 4 bases; unmatched bases: 13. From germline, CDR1 is SEHNR and CDR2 FQNEAQ (reference sequence).

By sample fraction, this clonotype is medium-sized. This beta chain is a stray sequence in a library constructed for alpha chains; its clone size is not meaningful. This chain connects TRBV7-9 to TRBJ2-7, with D perhaps being TRBD1 or TRBD2 (5 bases each). The CDR3 contains 14 residues. The V end was cut by 5 bases, the J end by 0 bases, with 11 bases between. The germline CDR1 and CDR2 sequences are SEHNR and FQNEAQ (reference sequence). CDR3 in amino acids: CASSPGRVSYEQYF. CDR3 DNA: TGTGCCAGCAGCCCGGGACGGGTCTCCTACGAGCAGTACTTC.

This clonotype is labeled as medium-sized. For a library built for alpha chains, this beta chain is a stray read; little rests on its size. This chain links TRBV3-1 with TRBJ2-2; either TRBD1 or TRBD2 may fit D (7 bases each). Trimming shortened V by 2 bases and J by 5 bases, and 15 bases separated the two germline ends. This CDR3 is 16 amino acids long. Germline CDR1 and CDR2: LGHDT and YNNKEL (reference sequence). Here the CDR3 reads CASSQRGLAETGELFF. The CDR3 region has the DNA TGTGCCAGCAGCCAAAGGGGGCTAGCGGAGACCGGGGAGCTGTTTTTT.

This clonotype was recorded many times. In a library made to pick up alpha chains, this beta chain is a stray read with a size that means little. The chain couples TRBV5-1 to TRBJ2-2; D not certain. Germline CDR1 and CDR2: SGHRS and YFSETQ. The CDR3 contains 15 residues. V was shortened by 0 bases and J by 0 bases, with 6 bases between the two germline ends. This CDR3 is CASSLGLSNTGELFF. The CDR3 DNA sequence: TGCGCCAGCAGCTTGGGACTTTCGAACACCGGGGAGCTGTTTTTT.

This clonotype appeared many times. A library made for alpha chains picked up this beta chain off target, so its size means little. J is TRBJ2-3 and V is TRBV10-1; 13 bases line up with TRBD2. Trimming cost V 6 bases and J 3 bases; bases outside gene matches: 6. The CDR3 length is 16 residues. Germline V gene sequence: CDR1 WNHNN, CDR2 SYGVQD (reference sequence). DNA for the CDR3: TGCGCCAGCAGCGGACTAGCGGGAGAGGTGACAGATACGCAGTATTTT. Translation: CASSGLAGEVTDTQYF.

A note on this clonotype: With the library built for alpha chains, this beta chain is off target and its frequency is not meaningful. DNA of the CDR3: TGTGCCAGCAGTTACGGACCGGGACAAGTATTCATGAACACTGAAGCTTTCTTT. Its protein is CASSYGPGQVFMNTEAFF. The chain joins TRBV6-5 to TRBJ1-1, with D possibly being TRBD1 (6 bases). The CDR3 runs to 18 residues. Germline-derived CDR1 and CDR2 are MNHEY and SVGAGI. Trimming cost V 2 bases and J 0 bases, with 19 bases left between them.

By frequency in the sample, this clonotype is medium-sized (0.01 to 0.1%). As an off-target read in a library built for alpha chains, this beta chain has a frequency of little significance. The rearrangement uses TRBV5-5 and TRBJ2-6; 11 bases align to TRBD1. The germline V gene encodes CDR1 SGHKS and CDR2 YYEKEE (reference sequence). This CDR3 contains 23 residues. V trimming: 2 bases; J trimming: 0 bases; junction bases outside the gene matches: 19. CDR3 in DNA: TGTGCCAGCAGCTTCGGACAGGGGGCGCGGGTAGCGGGCCACCTCTCTGGGGCCAACGTCCTGACTTTC. It yields the protein CASSFGQGARVAGHLSGANVLTF. The full variable domain, its missing parts supplied by reference TRBV5-5 and TRBJ2-6, is DAGVTQSPTHLIKTRGQQVTLRCSPISGHKSVSWYQQVLGQGPQFIFQYYEKEERGRGNFPDRFSARQFPNYSSELNVNALLLGDSALYLCASSFGQGARVAGHLSGANVLTFGAGSRLTVL.

This clonotype has a count of ten or more. This beta chain slipped into a library made for alpha chains as a stray read, so its size is not meaningful. The genes are TRBV12-3 or TRBV12-4 and TRBJ2-7; 10 bases map to TRBD1. The junction had 10 bases not matched to a gene; V was cut back by 7 bases and J by 7 bases. The CDR3 extends over 14 amino acids. The CDR3, as DNA: TGTGCCAGCACTCCCGACAGGGGGCTGCGGGAGCAGTACTTC. It specifies CASTPDRGLREQYF.

This clonotype was found many times. Because the library targeted alpha chains, this beta chain is an off-target read whose size means little. The genes are TRBV12-5 and TRBJ2-5; 11 bases line up with TRBD2. Looked up from germline, CDR1 is LGHNT and CDR2 is FRNRAP. The CDR3 totals 15 residues. Trimming took 4 bases from V and 2 from J; bases not matched to a gene: 3. CDR3 in amino acids: CASGSTSGVQETQYF. The CDR3 DNA follows: TGTGCTAGTGGTTCGACTAGCGGGGTACAAGAGACCCAGTACTTC.

This clonotype is judged medium-sized. A library prepared for alpha chains yielded this beta chain as an off-target read; its size is of little meaning. This rearrangement joins TRBV12-3 or TRBV12-4 to TRBJ2-2, with 9 bases matching TRBD1. Losses at the gene ends were 3 bases for V and 5 bases for J; bases not matched to a gene: 4. The CDR3 loop spans 15 amino acids. For the CDR3, the DNA is TGTGCCAGCAGTTTCAGACAGGGGGAGACCGGGGAGCTGTTTTTT. It encodes CASSFRQGETGELFF.

The table lists this clonotype with many counts. This beta chain slipped into a library made for alpha chains as a stray read, so its size is not meaningful. The chain uses TRBV29-1 and TRBJ2-2, with 8 bases fitting TRBD2. The germline CDR1 and CDR2 sequences are SQVTM and ANQGSEA. The CDR3 extends over 14 amino acids. With 3 bases clipped from V and 8 bases from J, the junction kept 8 bases outside the gene matches. The CDR3 spells CSVESAGELGELFF. The CDR3 bases are TGCAGCGTTGAGTCAGCGGGAGAATTAGGGGAGCTGTTTTTT.

Judged by abundance, this clonotype is medium-sized. Being off target in a library aimed at alpha chains, this beta chain has a size of little meaning. The V gene is TRBV5-5, the J gene TRBJ2-3; 13 nucleotides match TRBD2. The germline V gene has CDR1 SGHKS and CDR2 YYEKEE (reference sequence). Losses at the gene ends were 1 base for V and 4 bases for J; bases not matched to a gene: 9. The CDR3 spans 18 residues. CDR3 nucleotides: TGTGCCAGCAGCTTGCGGCTATTAGGGACTAGCGGGGCAGATACGCAGTATTTT. It specifies CASSLRLLGTSGADTQYF.

On this clonotype: The library was built for alpha chains, so this beta chain is an off-target read and its size means little. The chain joins TRBV5-1 to TRBJ2-1; D possibly matches TRBD1 or TRBD2 (6 bases each). Germline-derived CDR1 and CDR2 are SGHRS and YFSETQ. This CDR3 comprises 14 residues. V was shortened by 7 bases and J by 4 bases, with 15 bases between the two germline ends. CDR3 in amino acids: CASSPRGQYNEQFF. The CDR3 region has the DNA TGCGCCAGCTCCCCCCGGGGGCAGTACAATGAGCAGTTCTTC. Filled out from reference TRBV5-1 and TRBJ2-1, the complete variable domain reads KAGVTQTPRYLIKTRGQQVTLSCSPISGHRSVSWYQQTPGQGLQFLFEYFSETQRNKGNFPGRFSGRQFSNSRSEMNVSTLELGDSALYLCASSPRGQYNEQFFGPGTRLTVL.

This clonotype was picked up many times. For a library built for alpha chains, this beta chain is a stray read; little rests on its size. The genes are TRBV7-9 and TRBJ2-1; TRBD2 matches at 9 bases. J gave up 0 bases and V 5 bases, and 5 bases lay outside the gene matches. This CDR3 contains 16 residues. Germline assignment: CDR1 SEHNR and CDR2 FQNEAQ (reference sequence). CDR3 DNA sequence: TGTGCCAGCAGCCTTAATAGCGGGAGCTCCTACAATGAGCAGTTCTTC. Translated: CASSLNSGSSYNEQFF. The variable domain in full, completed from reference TRBV7-9 and TRBJ2-1, reads DTGVSQNPRHKITKRGQNVTFRCDPISEHNRLYWYRQTLGQGPEFLTYFQNEAQLEKSRLLSDRFSAERPKGSFSTLEIQRTEQGDSAMYLCASSLNSGSSYNEQFFGPGTRLTVL.

This clonotype occurred many times. Since it is a stray read in a library aimed at alpha chains, this beta chain has a size that is not meaningful. The chain employs TRBV7-2 and TRBJ2-1; possibly TRBD2 for D (6 bases). The ends were cut back, 3 bases at V and 8 bases at J, with 11 bases in the middle. Looked up from germline, CDR1 is SGHTA and CDR2 is FQGNSA. The CDR3 runs 13 residues. Here the CDR3 DNA reads TGTGCCAGCAGCTTCGCGGGACGAGATGAGCAGTTCTTC. It codes for CASSFAGRDEQFF. The full variable domain, with the rest looked up from reference TRBV7-2 and TRBJ2-1, is GAGVSQSPSNKVTEKGKDVELRCDPISGHTALYWYRQSLGQGLEFLIYFQGNSAPDKSGLPSDRFSAERTGGSVSTLTIQRTQQEDSAVYLCASSFAGRDEQFFGPGTRLTVL.

This clonotype was counted ten times or more. For a library built for alpha chains, this beta chain is a stray read; little rests on its size. The chain employs TRBV19 and TRBJ2-7; D remains ambiguous. This CDR3 has 14 amino acids. Germline CDR1 is LNHDA and CDR2 is SQIVND (reference sequence). The V gene lost 1 base and the J gene lost 2 bases, with 9 bases spanning the gap. Here the CDR3 DNA reads TGTGCCAGTAGTATAGGGGGTTCCCCCTACGAGCAGTACTTC. The encoded protein is CASSIGGSPYEQYF.

By its share, this clonotype is medium-sized (0.01 to 0.1%). Since it is a stray read in a library aimed at alpha chains, this beta chain has a size that is not meaningful. V and J are TRBV29-1 and TRBJ2-3, with TRBD2 identical over 7 bases. CDR3 length: 14 residues. V shed 1 base and J 4 bases; nucleotides not matched to a gene: 5. Germline V lookup: CDR1 SQVTM, CDR2 ANQGSEA. CDR3 sequence (DNA): TGCAGCGTTGAAGCTCTGGCGGGAGCAGATACGCAGTATTTT. Translation gives CSVEALAGADTQYF.

This clonotype was counted ten times or more. Since the library was made to target alpha chains, this beta chain is a stray read and its abundance is not meaningful. The chain carries TRBV7-3 and TRBJ2-1; no reliable D call. CDR3 length: 15 amino acids. Per the germline V gene, CDR1 is SGHTA and CDR2 is FQGTGA. V was shortened by 5 bases and J by 0 bases, with 11 bases between the two germline ends. The CDR3 spells CASSRDSSSYNEQFF. The CDR3, as DNA: TGTGCCAGCAGCCGAGATTCGAGCTCCTACAATGAGCAGTTCTTC.

Relative to its sample, this clonotype is medium-sized (0.01 to 0.1%). This beta chain represents an off-target read in a library built for alpha chains; its size is of limited meaning. The chain combines TRBV7-9 with TRBJ2-1; D ambiguous. Trimming removed 5 bases from V and 4 bases from J, with 12 bases in between. Looked up from germline, CDR1 is SEHNR and CDR2 is FQNEAQ (reference sequence). The CDR3 sequence is 14 residues long. The chain's CDR3 is CASSPTGRYNEQFF. The CDR3 coding sequence is TGTGCCAGCAGCCCCACTGGTCGGTACAATGAGCAGTTCTTC.

By share, this clonotype ranks as medium-sized (0.01 to 0.1%). Being off target in a library aimed at alpha chains, this beta chain has a size of little meaning. The rearrangement links TRBV5-1 to TRBJ2-7, with no clear D. The CDR3 spans 13 residues. Germline lookup yields CDR1 SGHRS and CDR2 YFSETQ. Trimming cost V 0 bases and J 3 bases, with 7 bases left between them. The DNA of the CDR3 is TGCGCCAGCAGCTTGGCCGGAAACTACGAGCAGTACTTC. Translated, it gives CASSLAGNYEQYF.

By share, this clonotype counts as medium-sized. Since it is a stray read in a library aimed at alpha chains, this beta chain has a size that is not meaningful. The chain carries TRBV12-3 or TRBV12-4 and TRBJ2-5; TRBD1 or TRBD2 may be the D gene (5 bases each). V lost 3 bases to trimming and J lost 2 bases, with 10 bases between them. The CDR3 is made up of 14 amino acids. The CDR3 DNA sequence: TGTGCCAGCAGTTTCTCGTGGGGGCAAGAGACCCAGTACTTC. Translating gives CASSFSWGQETQYF.

By share, this clonotype counts as medium-sized. A library made for alpha chains picked up this beta chain off target, so its size means little. The V and J genes are TRBV6-4 and TRBJ2-1; the match to TRBD2 covers 10 bases. The V and J ends lost 6 bases and 4 bases, in that order; junction bases with no gene match: 3. Per germline, CDR1 MRHNA and CDR2 SNTAGT. The CDR3 has 14 amino acids. The CDR3 protein is CASRLLAGYNEQFF. CDR3 nucleotides: TGTGCCAGCAGACTACTAGCGGGATACAATGAGCAGTTCTTC.

This clonotype is medium-sized in the sample. Since it is a stray read in a library aimed at alpha chains, this beta chain has a size that is not meaningful. The chain employs TRBV3-1 and TRBJ2-1; no reliable D call. V lost 0 bases and J lost 0, with 9 bases in between. CDR1 and CDR2 from the germline V gene are LGHDT and YNNKEL (reference sequence). This CDR3 has 16 amino acids. The CDR3 region is CASSQDSYASYNEQFF. The CDR3 coding sequence is TGTGCCAGCAGCCAAGATTCCTATGCCTCCTACAATGAGCAGTTCTTC.

Relative to its sample, this clonotype is large (0.1 to 1%). This beta chain was picked up by a library intended for alpha chains and is off target, so its count carries little meaning. This chain uses TRBV25-1 with TRBJ2-6; D not resolved. V lost 6 bases to trimming and J lost 1 base, with 7 bases between them. The CDR3 spans 14 residues. Germline V gene data show CDR1 as MGHDK and CDR2 as SYGVNS. CDR3 DNA sequence: TGTGCCAGCAGCCTAGGGTCTGGGGCCAACGTCCTGACTTTC. As protein: CASSLGSGANVLTF.